This T cell receptor (beta chain) comes out of a study of CD8 T cells in ankylosing spondylitis. Study findings and constraints: Significant enrichment of disease-linked clones was reported in matched ankylosing spondylitis synovial fluid. Disease-linked clones had a CD8+ phenotype and relatively low frequency in peripheral blood.

For this clonotype: Its antigen is unknown.

Deletions cut 0 bases from V and 1 base from J, with 7 bases between. CDR3 length: 14 amino acids. Germline lookup yields CDR1 SGHNT and CDR2 YYREEE (reference sequence). By quantitative 5'-RACE with molecular barcodes, the TCR beta libraries were made. MiXCR, run by TCRdb on the 5' RACE reads, gives a single entry per CDR3 protein. The sample consists of under 300,000 distinct CDR3 sequences, roughly 10% of them appearing once. The sequencing sample was made of blood, either unsorted or a sorted T cell fraction (not recorded which). This sequence originates from a male donor with ankylosing spondylitis or in good health (not recorded which). J is TRBJ1-2 and V is TRBV5-4; no clear D gene. Written as DNA, the CDR3 is TGTGCCAGCAGCTTGGTGGGCAGTAACTATGGCTACACCTTC. This sequence encodes CASSLVGSNYGYTF.